This T cell receptor (beta chain) appears in the sequencing data of a study of graft-versus-host responses after intestinal transplantation. About this clone itself: As yet, its antigen is unknown.

Repertoires were generated with immunoSEQ multiplex PCR, while TCRdb's copy carries only in-frame clones and drops some. The repertoire has approximately 82,000 clones, 91% of them found once; the top ten carry less than 0.1%. CDR3 size: 14 residues. The J segment lost 2 bases and the V segment lost 3 bases, leaving 4 bases of the junction unmatched. Germline V gives CDR1 KGHSH, CDR2 LQKENI. This TCR was recovered from a human donor who received an intestinal transplant. The chain is built from TRBV18 and TRBJ2-7; TRBD1 agrees at 7 bases. This specimen was unstimulated CD4+ T cells sorted from spleen or lymph node cells, taken before intestinal transplant. The CDR3 loop is CASSPRQGTYEQYF. The CDR3 nucleotides read TGTGCCAGCTCACCTCGACAGGGAACCTACGAGCAGTACTTC.